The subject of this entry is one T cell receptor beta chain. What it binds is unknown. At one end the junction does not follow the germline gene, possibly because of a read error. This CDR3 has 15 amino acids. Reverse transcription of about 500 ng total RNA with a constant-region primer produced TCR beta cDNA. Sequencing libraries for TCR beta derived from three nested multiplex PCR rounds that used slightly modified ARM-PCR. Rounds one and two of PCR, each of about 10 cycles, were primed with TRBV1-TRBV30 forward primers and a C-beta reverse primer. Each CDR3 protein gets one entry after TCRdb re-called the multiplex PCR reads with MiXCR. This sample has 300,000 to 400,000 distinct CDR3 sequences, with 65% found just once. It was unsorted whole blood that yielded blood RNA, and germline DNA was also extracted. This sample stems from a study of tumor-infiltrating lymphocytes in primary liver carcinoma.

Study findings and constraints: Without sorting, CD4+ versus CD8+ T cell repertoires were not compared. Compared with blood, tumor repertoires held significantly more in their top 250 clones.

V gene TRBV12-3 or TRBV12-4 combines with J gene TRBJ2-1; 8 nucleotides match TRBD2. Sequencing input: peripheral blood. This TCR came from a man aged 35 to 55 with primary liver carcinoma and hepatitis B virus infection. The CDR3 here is CASTLTGGRHNEQFF. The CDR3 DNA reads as TGTGCCAGCACTTTAACGGGGGGGCGCCACAATGAGCAGTTCTTC.